Reported below is one T cell receptor (beta chain). Its antigen is currently unknown. TCRdb keeps only in-frame clones here, not all; method: immunoSEQ multiplex PCR. Among 150,000 or so clones, 80% to 90% were seen once, and the ten largest hold about 5.1%. V lost 5 bases and J lost 3, with 10 bases in between. The CDR3 consists of 13 residues. CDR1 and CDR2 from the germline V gene are SGHDN and FVKESK. The sample is drawn from a study of T cell responses to AZD1222 COVID-19 vaccine. Study results and limitations: There were mostly white British donors and more females than males, and clonal diversity was possibly underestimated. Dominant CD4 TCR responses targeted spike regions 160-218 and 743-854. Repertoires were obtained solely post-peak T cell response.

This specimen consisted of peripheral blood, obtained on day 0 of MenACWY control vaccination. This TCR came from an adult in good health. The chain links TRBV14 to TRBJ1-2, with a possible D match to TRBD1 (6 bases). The CDR3 loop is CASSSGQYYGYTF. The CDR3 DNA is TGTGCCAGCAGCTCCGGACAGTACTATGGCTACACCTTC. Looking up the rest from reference TRBV14 and TRBJ1-2 gives the full variable domain: EAGVTQFPSHSVIEKGQTVTLRCDPISGHDNLYWYRRVMGKEIKFLLHFVKESKQDESGMPNNRFLAERTGGTYSTLKVQPAELEDSGVYFCASSSGQYYGYTFGSGTRLTVV.